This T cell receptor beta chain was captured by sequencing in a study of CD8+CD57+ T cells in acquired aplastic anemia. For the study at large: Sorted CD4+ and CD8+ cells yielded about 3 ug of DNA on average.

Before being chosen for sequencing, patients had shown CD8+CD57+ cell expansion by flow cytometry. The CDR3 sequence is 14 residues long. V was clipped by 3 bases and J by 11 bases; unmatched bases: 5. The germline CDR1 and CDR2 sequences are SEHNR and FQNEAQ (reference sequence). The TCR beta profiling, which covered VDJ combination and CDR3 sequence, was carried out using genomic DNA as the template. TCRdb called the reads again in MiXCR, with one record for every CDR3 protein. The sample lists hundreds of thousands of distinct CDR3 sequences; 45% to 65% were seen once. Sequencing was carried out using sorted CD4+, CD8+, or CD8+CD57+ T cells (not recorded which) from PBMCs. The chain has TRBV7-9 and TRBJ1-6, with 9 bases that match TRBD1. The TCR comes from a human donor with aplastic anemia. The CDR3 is CASSFIGQGPPLHF. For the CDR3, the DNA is TGTGCCAGCAGCTTTATCGGACAGGGGCCACCCCTCCACTTT. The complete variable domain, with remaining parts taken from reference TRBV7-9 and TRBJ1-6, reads DTGVSQNPRHKITKRGQNVTFRCDPISEHNRLYWYRQTLGQGPEFLTYFQNEAQLEKSRLLSDRFSAERPKGSFSTLEIQRTEQGDSAMYLCASSFIGQGPPLHFGNGTRLTVT.